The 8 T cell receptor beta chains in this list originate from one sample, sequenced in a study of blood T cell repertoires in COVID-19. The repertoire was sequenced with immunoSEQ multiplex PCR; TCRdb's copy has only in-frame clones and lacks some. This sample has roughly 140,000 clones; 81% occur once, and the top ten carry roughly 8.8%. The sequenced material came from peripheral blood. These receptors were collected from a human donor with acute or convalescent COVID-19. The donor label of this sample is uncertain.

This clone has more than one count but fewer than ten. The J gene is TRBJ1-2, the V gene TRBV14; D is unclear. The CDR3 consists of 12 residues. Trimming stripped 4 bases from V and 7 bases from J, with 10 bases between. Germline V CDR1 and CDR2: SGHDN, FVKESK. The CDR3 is CASSPSGVGYTF. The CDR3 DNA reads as TGTGCCAGCAGCCCCTCGGGAGTTGGCTACACCTTC.

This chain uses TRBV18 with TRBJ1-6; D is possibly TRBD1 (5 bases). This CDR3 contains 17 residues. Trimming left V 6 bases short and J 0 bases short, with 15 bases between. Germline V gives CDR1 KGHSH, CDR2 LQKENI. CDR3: CASSLWGPSSYNSPLHF. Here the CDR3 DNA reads TGTGCCAGCTCCCTATGGGGCCCGAGCTCCTATAATTCACCCCTCCACTTT.

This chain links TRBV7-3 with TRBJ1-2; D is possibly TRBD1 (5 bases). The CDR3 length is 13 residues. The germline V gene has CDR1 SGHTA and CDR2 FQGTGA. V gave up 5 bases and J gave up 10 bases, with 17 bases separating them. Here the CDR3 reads CASSGPGTRDYTF. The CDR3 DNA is TGTGCCAGCAGCGGCCCGGGGACTCGGGACTACACCTTC.

CDR3 bases: TGTGCCACCAGCTTGACGGTCGGGGCTTTCTTT. Its protein is CATSLTVGAFF. The chain carries TRBV15 and TRBJ1-1, with D unclear. CDR3 length: 11 amino acids. The V gene's germline CDR1 is LNHNV and CDR2 YYDKDF (reference sequence). The V gene lost 5 bases and the J gene lost 11 bases, with 12 bases spanning the gap.

In DNA, the CDR3 is TGTGCCAGCAGACTTATTAGCAATCAGCCCCAGCATTTT. Residues: CASRLISNQPQHF. V is TRBV6-1 and J is TRBJ1-5; D is unclear. Germline CDR1 and CDR2: MNHNS and SASEGT. This CDR3 has 13 amino acids. Trimming shortened V by 6 bases and J by 0 bases, and 6 bases separated the two germline ends.

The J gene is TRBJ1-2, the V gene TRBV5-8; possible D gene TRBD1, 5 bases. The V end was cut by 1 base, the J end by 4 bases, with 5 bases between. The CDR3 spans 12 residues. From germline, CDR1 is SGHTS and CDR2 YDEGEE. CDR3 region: CASSLQGYGYTF. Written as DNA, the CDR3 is TGTGCCAGCAGCTTGCAGGGCTATGGCTACACCTTC.

The DNA for the CDR3 is TGTGCCAGCACCTTACATGGGGACAGGGACTACGAGCAGTACGTC. The encoded protein is CASTLHGDRDYEQYV. The chain uses TRBV6-5 and TRBJ2-7; TRBD1 matches at 9 bases. From germline, CDR1 is MNHEY and CDR2 SVGAGI. There are 15 residues in the CDR3. V was clipped by 7 bases and J by 3 bases; unmatched bases: 10.

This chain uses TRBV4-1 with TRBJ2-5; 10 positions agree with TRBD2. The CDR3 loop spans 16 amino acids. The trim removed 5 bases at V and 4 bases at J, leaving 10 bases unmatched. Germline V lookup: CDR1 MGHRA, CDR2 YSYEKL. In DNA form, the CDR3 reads TGCGCCAGCAGCTTCCCGAGCGGGGGGGCCCGAGAGACCCAGTACTTC. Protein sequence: CASSFPSGGARETQYF.